The present T cell receptor (beta chain) was sequenced within a study of early T cells in non-severe SARS-CoV-2 infection. Whole-study results and caveats: The VDJdb matching leaned toward anti-spike CD8 responses and overlooked private and CD4 specificities.

MiXCR, run by TCRdb on the 5' RACE reads, gives a single entry per CDR3 protein. The table shows about 110,000 distinct CDR3 sequences, with 9% to 14% occurring only once. This clonotype was found many times. Its antigen is undetermined. Per germline, CDR1 MDHEN and CDR2 SYDVKM. Trimming cost V 4 bases and J 0 bases, with 10 bases left between them. There are 15 residues in the CDR3. This TCR derives from an adult who was a healthcare worker with PCR-confirmed SARS-CoV-2 infection or an uninfected control (not recorded which). The rearrangement joins TRBV28 to TRBJ2-4; D gene uncertain. What was sequenced was whole blood. The CDR3 loop reads CASSYGSLAKNIQYF. The DNA for the CDR3 is TGTGCCAGCAGTTACGGCAGCCTAGCCAAAAACATTCAGTACTTC.